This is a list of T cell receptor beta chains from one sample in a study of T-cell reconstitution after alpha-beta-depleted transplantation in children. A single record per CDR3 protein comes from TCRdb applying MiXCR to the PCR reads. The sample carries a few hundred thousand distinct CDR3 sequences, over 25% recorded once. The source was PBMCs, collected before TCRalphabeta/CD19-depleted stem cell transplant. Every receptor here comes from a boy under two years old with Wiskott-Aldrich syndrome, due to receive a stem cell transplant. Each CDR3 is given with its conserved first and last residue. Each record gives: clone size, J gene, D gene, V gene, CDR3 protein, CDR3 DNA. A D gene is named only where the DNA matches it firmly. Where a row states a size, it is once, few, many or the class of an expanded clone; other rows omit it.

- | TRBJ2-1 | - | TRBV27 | CASSFGTSSYNEQFF | TGTGCCAGCAGTTTCGGGACGAGCTCCTACAATGAGCAGTTCTTC
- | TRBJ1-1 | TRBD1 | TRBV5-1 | CASSLARQGDAAFF | TGCGCCAGCAGCTTGGCCCGACAGGGCGATGCAGCTTTCTTT
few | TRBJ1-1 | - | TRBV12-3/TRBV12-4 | CVSRGSEAFF | TGTGTTTCCCGGGGGTCGGAAGCTTTCTTT
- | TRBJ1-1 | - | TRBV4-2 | CASSQDVAGTEAFF | TGTGCCAGCAGCCAAGATGTTGCGGGAACTGAAGCTTTCTTT
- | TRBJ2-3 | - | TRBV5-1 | CASSLSTVEDTQYF | TGCGCCAGCAGCTTGTCGACAGTGGAGGATACGCAGTATTTT
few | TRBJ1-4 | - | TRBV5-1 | CASSSLGRNNEKLFF | TGCGCCAGCAGCTCCCTTGGTCGAAATAATGAAAAACTGTTTTTT
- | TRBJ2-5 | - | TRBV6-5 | CASSYSRVGETQYF | TGTGCCAGCAGTTACTCGCGCGTGGGAGAGACCCAGTACTTC
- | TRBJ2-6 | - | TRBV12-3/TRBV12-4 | CASSLYLANVLTF | TGTGCCAGCAGTTTATACCTGGCCAACGTCCTGACTTTC
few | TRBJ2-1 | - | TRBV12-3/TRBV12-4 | CASSFETYNEQFF | TGTGCCAGCAGTTTTGAGACTTACAATGAGCAGTTCTTC
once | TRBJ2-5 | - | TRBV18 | CASSLLAIFQETQYF | TGTGCCAGCTCACTATTAGCTATTTTCCAAGAGACCCAGTACTTC
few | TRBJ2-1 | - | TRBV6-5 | CASSYRSSQEINEQFF | TGTGCCAGCAGTTACCGTAGTTCTCAGGAGATCAACGAGCAGTTCTTC
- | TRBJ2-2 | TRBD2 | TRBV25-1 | CASSERGTSGTGELFF | TGTGCCAGCAGTGAACGGGGGACTAGCGGTACCGGGGAGCTGTTTTTT
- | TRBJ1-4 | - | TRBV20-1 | CSANQGGSEEKLFF | TGCAGTGCTAACCAAGGGGGAAGTGAGGAAAAACTGTTTTTT
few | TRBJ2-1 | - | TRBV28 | CASSFSLAMNEQFF | TGTGCCAGCAGTTTTAGCCTAGCAATGAATGAGCAGTTCTTC
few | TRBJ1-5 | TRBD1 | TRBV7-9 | CASSLGTGGVISQPQHF | TGTGCCAGCAGCTTAGGGACAGGCGGTGTCATAAGTCAGCCCCAGCATTTT
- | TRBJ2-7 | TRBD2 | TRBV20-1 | CSARVAGGPQLYEHYF | TGCAGTGCTAGAGTAGCGGGAGGGCCCCAGCTCTACGAGCATTACTTC
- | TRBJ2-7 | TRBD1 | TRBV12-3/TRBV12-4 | CASSLDRGPSEQYF | TGTGCCAGCAGTTTGGACAGGGGGCCGAGCGAGCAGTACTTC
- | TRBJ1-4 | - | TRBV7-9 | CASSLRAGDINEKLFF | TGTGCCAGCAGCTTGAGGGCAGGGGACATTAATGAAAAACTGTTTTTT
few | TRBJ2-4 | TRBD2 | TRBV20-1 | CSAGPGGAKNIQYF | TGCAGTGCTGGCCCCGGGGGGGCCAAAAACATTCAGTACTTC
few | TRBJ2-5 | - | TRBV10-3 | CAISEINPDLTQETQYF | TGTGCCATCAGTGAAATCAACCCGGACCTGACGCAAGAGACCCAGTACTTC
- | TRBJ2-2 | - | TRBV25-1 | CASSQPGTNTGELFF | TGTGCCAGCAGTCAGCCAGGGACAAACACCGGGGAGCTGTTTTTT
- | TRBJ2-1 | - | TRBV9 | CASSVGTRSYNEQFF | TGTGCCAGCAGCGTAGGAACTCGCTCCTACAATGAGCAGTTCTTC